Presented here are 23 T cell receptor beta chains from one specimen sequenced in a study of T cells in Graves' hyperthyroidism and ophthalmopathy. From RNA transcripts, TCR beta CDR3 regions were amplified. The primer set for the first-round RT-PCR of the TCR CDR3 was HTBI. TCRdb independently ran MiXCR on the multiplex PCR reads; one entry per CDR3 protein. Of some 400,000 distinct CDR3 sequences listed, less than 15% are singletons. Sequences were obtained from blood. The receptors stem from a man aged 25-40 years with Graves' hyperthyroidism that later progressed to Graves' ophthalmopathy.

This clonotype appeared many times. The chain carries TRBV2 and TRBJ2-2; no clear D. The CDR3 contains 15 residues. The germline V and J ends were trimmed by 6 bases and 2 bases, with 13 bases remaining between them. Germline CDR1 is SNHLY and CDR2 is FYNNEI. The CDR3, as DNA: TGTGCCAGCAGCAAATTGGTACTTAACACCGGGGAGCTGTTTTTT. This sequence encodes CASSKLVLNTGELFF.

This chain joins TRBV30 and TRBJ1-3, with no clear D. The CDR3 has 12 amino acids. Trimming left V 4 bases short and J 1 base short, with 5 bases between. The germline V gene has CDR1 GTSNPN and CDR2 SVGIG (reference sequence). CDR3 coding DNA: TGTGCCTGGAAAAAGTCTGGAAACACCATATATTTT. Protein: CAWKKSGNTIYF. The whole variable domain, filled in from reference TRBV30 and TRBJ1-3, reads SQTIHQWPATLVQPVGSPLSLECTVEGTSNPNLYWYRQAAGRGLQLLFYSVGIGQISSEVPQNLSASRPQDRQFILSSKKLLLSDSGFYLCAWKKSGNTIYFGEGSWLTVV.

The rearrangement uses TRBV29-1 and TRBJ2-7; possibly TRBD1 for D (6 bases). The CDR3 is 14 amino acids. The germline V gene encodes CDR1 SQVTM and CDR2 ANQGSEA. Trimming removed 6 bases from V and 6 bases from J, with 21 bases in between. The CDR3 loop is CSVYVGARQCEQYF. The DNA of the CDR3 is TGCAGCGTCTATGTGGGGGCGAGGCAGTGCGAGCAGTACTTC.

The table lists this clonotype with many counts. The gene calls are TRBV7-6 and TRBJ2-5; TRBD2 might be the D (6 bases). V gave up 8 bases and J gave up 7 bases, with 14 bases separating them. From germline, CDR1 is SGHVS and CDR2 FNYEAQ. This CDR3 spans 12 amino acids. The CDR3 loop is CASGGYKATQYF. The CDR3, as DNA: TGTGCCAGCGGGGGGTATAAGGCGACCCAGTACTTC.

The chain couples TRBV6-1 to TRBJ2-3; no clear D. This CDR3 region has 15 residues. Germline V gene lookup returns CDR1 MNHNS and CDR2 SASEGT. V was pared by 4 bases and J by 5 bases, with 16 bases between. This CDR3 is CASSANAQVRDTQYF. CDR3 DNA: TGTGCCAGCAGTGCCAACGCTCAGGTCAGAGATACGCAGTATTTT.

A note on this clonotype: This could be a read error, since a much larger clone is one nucleotide away. The rearrangement uses TRBV6-1 and TRBJ2-2; perhaps TRBD2 as D (6 bases). This CDR3 has 13 amino acids. Per the germline V gene, CDR1 is MNHNS and CDR2 is SASEGT. Written as DNA, the CDR3 is TGTGCCACTCGAGCGCCTTTCACCGGGGGGCTGTTTTTT. Encoded protein: CATRAPFTGGLFF.

This clonotype has at least ten counts. The chain employs TRBV28 and TRBJ2-2; 11 nucleotides line up with TRBD2. CDR1 MDHEN and CDR2 SYDVKM come from the germline V gene. The CDR3 spans 18 residues. The J segment lost 5 bases and the V segment lost 5 bases, leaving 13 bases of the junction unmatched. The chain's CDR3 is CASSPLTSGKKTTGELFF. DNA for the CDR3: TGTGCCAGCAGTCCGCTGACTAGCGGGAAGAAAACGACCGGGGAGCTGTTTTTT.

The chain links TRBV6-2 or TRBV6-3 to TRBJ2-7, with a possible D match to TRBD2 (6 bases). The germline CDR1 and CDR2 sequences are MNHEY and SVGEGT. With 8 bases removed from V and 1 base from J, the gap between germline ends came to 15 bases. This CDR3 spans 14 amino acids. The CDR3 sequence: CASGRDSGSYEQYF. DNA for the CDR3: TGTGCCAGCGGGCGGGACTCAGGATCCTACGAGCAGTACTTC.

This clonotype showed up just a few times. The V and J genes are TRBV4-1 and TRBJ1-2, with D possibly matching TRBD1 (5 bases). Trimming cost V 2 bases and J 7 bases, with 11 bases left between them. This CDR3 region has 13 residues. Germline loops: CDR1 MGHRA, CDR2 YSYEKL. The CDR3 DNA reads TGCGCCAGCAGCCAACGATGGGACCTTGGCTACACCTTC. Encoded protein: CASSQRWDLGYTF.

The chain employs TRBV3-1 and TRBJ2-3; 7 bases are a match to TRBD2. This CDR3 region has 14 residues. The trim removed 4 bases at V and 2 bases at J, leaving 3 bases unmatched. The germline gives CDR1 LGHDT, CDR2 YNNKEL (reference sequence). The CDR3 DNA is TGTGCCAGCAGCCTCCTAGCGGCCACAGATACGCAGTATTTT. It codes for CASSLLAATDTQYF.

This clonotype was picked up a small number of times. The junction shows a germline mismatch at one end, possibly a read error. The chain couples TRBV6-5 to TRBJ1-2; 10 bases are shared with TRBD1. The CDR3 is 17 residues long. In germline, CDR1 is MNHEY, CDR2 SVGAGI. The CDR3 nucleotides are TGTGCCAGCAGATACTCCGGGACAGGGGACTTTAACTATGGCTACACCTTC. It is translated as CASRYSGTGDFNYGYTF.

The J gene is TRBJ2-3, the V gene TRBV10-2; TRBD1 matches at 8 bases. The V segment lost 6 bases and the J segment 4 bases; nucleotides outside the gene matches: 12. The germline gives CDR1 WSHSY, CDR2 SAAADI. The CDR3 is made up of 16 amino acids. This CDR3 reads CASREPTGDGSDTQYF. DNA of the CDR3: TGCGCCAGCAGGGAGCCGACAGGGGACGGCTCAGATACGCAGTATTTT.

This clonotype was counted many times. This CDR3 is CASSLIGGSSTDTQYF. In nucleotides, the CDR3 is TGTGCCAGCAGCTTAATCGGGGGCTCTAGCACAGATACGCAGTATTTT. The J gene is TRBJ2-3, the V gene TRBV7-9; D could derive from TRBD1 or TRBD2 (6 bases each). Trimming took 2 bases from V and 0 from J, leaving 12 bases between them. Per the germline V gene, CDR1 is SEHNR and CDR2 is FQNEAQ (reference sequence). There are 16 residues in the CDR3.

The sample holds a few counts of this clonotype. This sequence may be a read error, since a much larger clone differs from it by one base. The chain combines TRBV28 with TRBJ1-2, with D maybe TRBD1 (6 bases). The V end lost 7 bases, the J end lost 8 bases, and 26 bases lay between the germline ends. CDR1 and CDR2 (germline): MDHEN, SYDVKM. This CDR3 spans 16 amino acids. CDR3 sequence (DNA): TGTGCCAGCACCCGGACAGCTACCTTCCTCGAGGGAGGCTACACCTTC. Its protein product is CASTRTATFLEGGYTF.

This clonotype was seen repeatedly, ten times or more. The J gene is TRBJ1-4, the V gene TRBV15; D unclear. The V gene lost 2 bases and the J gene lost 7 bases, with 20 bases spanning the gap. The CDR3 consists of 17 residues. The germline V gene encodes CDR1 LNHNV and CDR2 YYDKDF (reference sequence). CDR3 sequence (DNA): TGTGCCACCAGCAGACTTACTCCTAGACCCAGTAGTGAAAAACTGTTTTTT. It yields the protein CATSRLTPRPSSEKLFF.

A single count supports this clonotype. With a much larger clone just one base away, this may be a read error. The rearrangement links TRBV4-1 to TRBJ1-5; TRBD1 aligns across 10 bases. The CDR3 sequence is 18 residues long. The V gene's germline CDR1 is MGHRA and CDR2 YSYEKL. DNA for the CDR3: TGCGCCAGCAGCCAAGTTTATTATACGGGACAGGGGAATCGGCCCCAGCATTTT. Translation: CASSQVYYTGQGNRPQHF.

This clonotype was seen ten or more times. The rearrangement links TRBV12-3 or TRBV12-4 to TRBJ2-5; D is possibly TRBD1 (7 bases). This CDR3 contains 15 residues. V gave up 1 base and J gave up 5 bases, with 14 bases separating them. The DNA of the CDR3 is TGTGCCAGCAGTTTAGGGTTGACAGGGAGGGAGACCCAGTACTTC. It specifies CASSLGLTGRETQYF.

This clonotype was found a few times. The chain links TRBV19 to TRBJ1-1, with D perhaps matching TRBD1 (6 bases). The V gene lost 4 bases and the J gene lost 3 bases, with 24 bases spanning the gap. Germline CDR1 and CDR2: LNHDA and SQIVND (reference sequence). This CDR3 has 18 residues. DNA of the CDR3: TGTGCCAGTAGTAGGGCTCAGGGGACCTTCCACGGGGACACTGAAGCTTTCTTT. Its protein product is CASSRAQGTFHGDTEAFF.

This clonotype occurred a few times. Its ends do not fully match the called genes, so a read error is possible. The chain joins TRBV12-3 or TRBV12-4 to TRBJ2-5; TRBD2 matches at 12 bases. The CDR3 runs to 19 residues. The CDR3, as DNA: TGTGCCAGCAGTTTCCGTCGGACTAGCGGGAAACTAAACCAAGAGACTCAGTACTTC. This codes for CASSFRRTSGKLNQETQYF.

V usage is TRBV6-1 and J usage is TRBJ2-2; tentatively, D is TRBD1 (5 bases). This CDR3 comprises 14 residues. V dropped 7 bases and J dropped 4 bases, with 13 bases sitting between them. Germline assignment: CDR1 MNHNS and CDR2 SASEGT. As DNA, the CDR3 is TGTGCCAGCAAAGGACACTTATCCACCGGGGAGCTGTTTTTT. Translation gives CASKGHLSTGELFF.

This clonotype was seen a handful of times. The chain links TRBV10-2 to TRBJ1-5; no reliable D call. The CDR3 loop spans 15 amino acids. The germline gives CDR1 WSHSY, CDR2 SAAADI. V lost 0 bases and J 5 bases, leaving 11 bases between the germline ends. CDR3 DNA: TGCGCCAGCAGTGAGTCGTTTGGCGGCCATCAGCCCCAGCATTTT. Translation: CASSESFGGHQPQHF.

In this sample, this clonotype turned up many times. This chain joins TRBV13 and TRBJ2-1, with 7 positions matching TRBD1. V lost 6 bases and J lost 4; bases outside the gene matches: 6. This CDR3 spans 14 amino acids. Germline lookup yields CDR1 PRHDT and CDR2 FYEKMQ (reference sequence). CDR3 residues: CASSVRDRYNEQFF. DNA of the CDR3: TGTGCCAGCAGTGTCCGGGACAGATACAATGAGCAGTTCTTC.

This clonotype was found many times. This chain uses TRBV25-1 with TRBJ1-5; D remains unclear. The germline gives CDR1 MGHDK, CDR2 SYGVNS. V was pared by 5 bases and J by 2 bases, with 7 bases between. This CDR3 spans 13 amino acids. CDR3 protein: CASSRNGNQPQHF. The DNA of the CDR3 is TGTGCCAGCAGTCGGAATGGCAATCAGCCCCAGCATTTT.